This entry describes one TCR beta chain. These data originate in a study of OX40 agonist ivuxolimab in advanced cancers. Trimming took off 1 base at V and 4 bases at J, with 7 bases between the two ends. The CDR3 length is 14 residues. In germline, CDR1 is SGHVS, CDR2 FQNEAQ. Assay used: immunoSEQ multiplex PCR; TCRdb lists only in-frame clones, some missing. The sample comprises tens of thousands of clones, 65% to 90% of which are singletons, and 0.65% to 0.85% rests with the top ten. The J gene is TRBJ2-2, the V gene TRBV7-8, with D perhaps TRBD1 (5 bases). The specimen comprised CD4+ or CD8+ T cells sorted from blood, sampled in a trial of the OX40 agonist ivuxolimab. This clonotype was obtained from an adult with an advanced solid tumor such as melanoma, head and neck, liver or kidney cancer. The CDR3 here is CASSLDRSTGELFF. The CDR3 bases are TGTGCCAGCAGCTTAGACAGGAGCACCGGGGAGCTGTTTTTT.